The rows below give T cell receptor beta chains drawn from one sample of a study of T cells in Graves' hyperthyroidism and ophthalmopathy. TCRdb re-called the multiplex PCR reads through MiXCR, storing one row per CDR3 protein. This sample has 300,000 to 450,000 distinct CDR3 sequences; about 15% occur once, and the top ten carry around 10%. Sequencing was done on a sample of blood. These receptor sequences come from a woman aged 55-75 years with Graves' hyperthyroidism. Both conserved end residues are part of each CDR3. The D gene is left open where the match is weak. Part of the rows lack a size; the others show once, few, many or a class for expanded clones.

D gene	V gene	J gene	clone size	CDR3 protein	CDR3 DNA
-	TRBV3-1	TRBJ2-3	many	CASSQFRTDTQYF	TGTGCCAGCAGCCAATTTCGCACAGATACGCAGTATTTT
-	TRBV11-2	TRBJ2-1	-	CASGNSGEYNEQFF	TGTGCCAGCGGCAATTCCGGGGAGTACAATGAGCAGTTCTTC
-	TRBV20-1	TRBJ2-1	many	CSVKAGPSQFF	TGCAGCGTAAAAGCCGGCCCATCGCAGTTCTTC
-	TRBV20-1	TRBJ2-7	many	CSARGGQGAQEEQYF	TGCAGTGCTAGGGGAGGGCAGGGGGCGCAGGAGGAGCAGTACTTC
TRBD2	TRBV6-2/TRBV6-3	TRBJ2-1	many	CASTLAGGNEQFF	TGTGCCAGCACCCTAGCGGGAGGGAATGAGCAGTTCTTC
TRBD1	TRBV2	TRBJ2-6	many	CASKLTGYGANVLTF	TGTGCCAGCAAACTGACAGGGTATGGGGCCAACGTCCTGACTTTC
-	TRBV12-3/TRBV12-4	TRBJ1-3	many	CASSLAGGASRGNTIYF	TGTGCCAGCAGTTTAGCCGGGGGGGCTAGTCGTGGAAACACCATATATTTT
-	TRBV5-1	TRBJ2-2	-	CASSLGLGELFF	TGCGCCAGCAGCTTGGGGCTGGGGGAGCTGTTTTTT
-	TRBV6-1	TRBJ2-1	many	CASRGLASYNEQFF	TGTGCCAGCAGGGGGCTAGCGAGTTACAATGAGCAGTTCTTC
TRBD1	TRBV20-1	TRBJ1-2	many	CSASDDRGYGYTF	TGCAGTGCTAGCGACGACAGGGGGTATGGCTACACCTTC
-	TRBV2	TRBJ2-2	many	CASFHPGRALTGELFF	TGTGCCAGTTTTCACCCTGGCAGGGCTTTAACCGGGGAGCTGTTTTTT
-	TRBV28	TRBJ2-1	many	CASGRDLDEQFF	TGTGCCAGCGGCCGGGACCTGGATGAGCAGTTCTTC
-	TRBV20-1	TRBJ1-1	few	CSRQRSFF	TGCAGCAGACAGAGATCTTTCTTT
TRBD2	TRBV19	TRBJ2-1	-	CASSYRVGLATYNEQFF	TGTGCCAGTAGTTATAGAGTGGGACTAGCGACCTACAATGAGCAGTTCTTC
-	TRBV11-3	TRBJ2-2	few	CASSLDRLGEANTGELFF	TGTGCCAGCAGCTTAGATCGGCTAGGGGAGGCAAACACCGGGGAGCTGTTTTTT
TRBD2	TRBV2	TRBJ2-7	few	CASSSQTSGRRVAQYF	TGTGCCAGCAGTTCTCAGACTAGCGGGAGGAGGGTCGCGCAGTACTTC
-	TRBV7-3	TRBJ1-2	few	CASSSSTGDGYTF	TGTGCCAGCAGCTCCTCAACCGGGGATGGCTACACCTTC
-	TRBV12-3/TRBV12-4	TRBJ2-7	many	CASSFGHVTLGSPTYEQYF	TGTGCCAGCAGTTTTGGCCATGTGACTTTGGGCAGTCCAACCTACGAGCAGTACTTC
-	TRBV19	TRBJ2-7	many	CASSMTARSYEQYF	TGTGCCAGTAGTATGACAGCGCGCTCCTACGAGCAGTACTTC
-	TRBV4-1	TRBJ2-7	-	CASSQVGRGYEQYF	TGCGCCAGCAGCCAGGTGGGCAGGGGCTACGAGCAGTACTTC
TRBD1	TRBV5-1	TRBJ2-1	few	CASSLGQGANEQFF	TGCGCCAGCAGCTTGGGGCAGGGGGCGAATGAGCAGTTCTTC
-	TRBV30	TRBJ2-1	few	CAWSVASEQFF	TGTGCCTGGAGTGTGGCCAGCGAGCAGTTCTTC
-	TRBV20-1	TRBJ2-5	-	CSAHRDSVETQYF	TGCAGTGCTCACCGGGACTCAGTGGAGACCCAGTACTTC
TRBD1	TRBV24-1	TRBJ1-1	few	CATSDAGTGREAFF	TGTGCCACCAGTGACGCCGGGACAGGGCGAGAAGCTTTCTTT
TRBD2	TRBV5-1	TRBJ2-3	few	CASSLGLAGELSDTQYF	TGCGCCAGCAGCTTGGGACTAGCGGGAGAGCTTTCAGATACGCAGTATTTT
-	TRBV3-1	TRBJ2-1	-	CASSQESASYNEQFF	TGTGCCAGCAGCCAAGAATCCGCCAGTTACAATGAGCAGTTCTTC
TRBD1	TRBV5-1	TRBJ1-5	-	CASSLGAGGAAQPQHF	TGCGCCAGCAGCCTAGGGGCAGGGGGAGCGGCTCAGCCCCAGCATTTT
TRBD2	TRBV5-1	TRBJ2-1	many	CASSLAGAGGNEQFF	TGCGCCAGCAGCTTGGCCGGGGCGGGAGGCAATGAGCAGTTCTTC
-	TRBV5-4	TRBJ1-2	many	CASSLGGTRINYGYTF	TGTGCCAGCAGCTTGGGAGGCACGCGAATTAACTATGGCTACACCTTC
-	TRBV20-1	TRBJ2-2	many	CSARGSVAGELFF	TGCAGTGCTAGAGGCTCAGTTGCCGGGGAGCTGTTTTTT
TRBD1	TRBV7-9	TRBJ1-2	few	CASSGWDRMTGGYTF	TGTGCCAGCAGCGGTTGGGACAGAATGACGGGAGGCTACACCTTC
-	TRBV6-1	TRBJ1-4	-	CASSEGGRTNEKLFF	TGTGCCAGCAGTGAAGGAGGCAGAACTAATGAAAAACTGTTTTTT
-	TRBV2	TRBJ2-1	many	CASSVLGRDSSYNEQFF	TGTGCCAGCAGTGTGTTAGGGCGGGACTCCTCATACAATGAGCAGTTCTTC
TRBD2	TRBV19	TRBJ2-7	-	CASSRLAGGREQYF	TGTGCCAGTAGTAGATTAGCGGGAGGCCGCGAGCAGTACTTC
TRBD2	TRBV12-3/TRBV12-4	TRBJ2-1	many	CASSLGLAGRREQFF	TGTGCCAGCAGTTTGGGACTAGCGGGAAGGCGGGAGCAGTTCTTC
TRBD1	TRBV19	TRBJ2-7	many	CASTDNPVTGDHEQYF	TGTGCCAGTACCGATAATCCGGTGACAGGGGACCACGAGCAGTACTTC
-	TRBV30	TRBJ2-2	many	CAWSSVTPAGYNRRTGELFF	TGTGCCTGGAGTAGTGTGACCCCCGCGGGCTACAACCGACGGACCGGGGAGCTGTTTTTT
TRBD2	TRBV7-2	TRBJ2-7	many	CASSPVGGRLAGAYEQYF	TGTGCCAGCAGCCCGGTAGGGGGGCGACTAGCGGGAGCCTACGAGCAGTACTTC